This TCR beta chain was captured in a study of T cell changes during pregnancy in multiple sclerosis. CDR3 length equals 15 residues. The germline gives CDR1 SGHRS, CDR2 YFSETQ. V was cut by 4 bases and J by 5 bases, with 15 bases left in between. Method: immunoSEQ multiplex PCR; TCRdb's copy keeps in-frame clones and lacks some. The sample has 30,000 to 35,000 clones, nearly 90% seen once. V gene TRBV5-1 combines with J gene TRBJ2-2; perhaps TRBD1 as D (6 bases). This TCR came from a female donor in good health, enrolled as a control in a pregnancy study. This material consisted of CD4+ T cells from peripheral blood mononuclear cells, taken in the third trimester of pregnancy. CDR3 sequence: CASSTDSVRTGELFF. The CDR3 DNA sequence: TGCGCCAGCAGCACGGACAGTGTACGGACCGGGGAGCTGTTTTTT.